The clone carrying this T cell receptor (beta chain) was recorded many times. The sample comes from a study of T-cell reconstitution after alpha-beta-depleted transplantation in children. Unique molecular identifiers were used in preparing the TCRbeta library. MiXCR, run by TCRdb on the PCR reads, gives a single entry per CDR3 protein. Altogether a few hundred thousand distinct CDR3 sequences are present, roughly 15% being singletons, with the ten largest covering roughly 4.3%. The CDR3 totals 14 residues. V lost 6 bases and J lost 4, with 14 bases in between. Germline CDR1 reads MDHEN; CDR2 reads SYDVKM.

This material consisted of PBMCs, taken from the stem cell graft. The sequence was obtained from a human donor who donated a stem cell graft to a child with Fanconi anemia. The V call is TRBV28, the J call TRBJ2-3; D is perhaps TRBD2 (6 bases). In DNA form, the CDR3 reads TGTGCCAGCAGCGAAGCGGGTTCGGCAGATACGCAGTATTTT. Its protein product is CASSEAGSADTQYF.